This TCR beta chain was identified in a study of T cell clones after liver transplantation. The table came from immunoSEQ multiplex PCR; TCRdb's copy has only in-frame clones and leaves some out. The sample includes several thousand clones, about 80% of them seen just once. The CDR3 spans 12 residues. Trimming shortened V by 10 bases and J by 4 bases, and 11 bases separated the two germline ends. From germline, CDR1 is SGHAT and CDR2 FQNNGV. CD3+CD4+ and CD3+CD8+ cells were FACS-sorted from thawed unstimulated PBMCs. The table lists this clone with a few counts. The sample in question was CD8+ T cells from blood, obtained before liver transplant. The clonotype was recovered from a human donor who received a liver transplant. The genes are TRBV11-2 and TRBJ2-1; D is unclear. CDR3 bases: TGTGCCACCTTGACCCAATACAATGAGCAGTTCTTC. This sequence encodes CATLTQYNEQFF.